The sequence of this TCR beta chain was determined in a study of T cell responses to AZD1222 COVID-19 vaccine. General study findings and limits: Repertoire sampling happened only post peak T cell response. Nearly half of spike-specific TCRs reportedly go after variant regions that carry no mutations. The CD4 TCRs associated with vaccination extended across spike and predominated at 160-218 and 743-854.

The method was immunoSEQ multiplex PCR; TCRdb's version includes in-frame clones alone and lacks a portion of them. The table shows more than 95,000 clones, with roughly 90% occurring only once. Trimming at V came to 3 bases and at J to 6 bases, leaving 8 bases not matched to a gene. The germline V gene has CDR1 SGHNT and CDR2 YYREEE (reference sequence). CDR3 length equals 16 residues. Notes on this clone: What it recognizes is unknown.

The sequencing used peripheral blood, collected on day 0 of MenACWY control vaccination. This sequence was found in an adult in good health. V gene TRBV5-4 combines with J gene TRBJ2-2; TRBD1 matches at 10 bases. The CDR3: CASSWGGTGVPGELFF. The DNA of the CDR3 is TGTGCCAGCAGCTGGGGAGGGACAGGGGTCCCCGGGGAGCTGTTTTTT.